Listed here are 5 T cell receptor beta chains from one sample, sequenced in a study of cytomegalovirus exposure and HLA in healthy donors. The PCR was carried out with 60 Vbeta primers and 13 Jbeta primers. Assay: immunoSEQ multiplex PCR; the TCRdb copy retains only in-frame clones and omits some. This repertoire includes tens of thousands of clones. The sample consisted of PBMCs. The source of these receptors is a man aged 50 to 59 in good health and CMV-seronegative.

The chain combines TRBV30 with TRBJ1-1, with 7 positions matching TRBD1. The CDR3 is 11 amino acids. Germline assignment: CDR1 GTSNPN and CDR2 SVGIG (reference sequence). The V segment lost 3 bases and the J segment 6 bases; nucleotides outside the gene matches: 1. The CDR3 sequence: CAWSQGAEAFF. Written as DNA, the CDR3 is TGTGCCTGGAGCCAGGGGGCTGAAGCTTTCTTT.

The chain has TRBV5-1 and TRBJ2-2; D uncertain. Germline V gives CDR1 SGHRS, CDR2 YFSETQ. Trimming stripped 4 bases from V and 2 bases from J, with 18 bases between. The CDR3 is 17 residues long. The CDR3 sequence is CASSSSPFSGNTGELFF. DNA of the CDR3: TGCGCCAGCAGCAGCTCCCCATTTTCAGGAAACACCGGGGAGCTGTTTTTT.

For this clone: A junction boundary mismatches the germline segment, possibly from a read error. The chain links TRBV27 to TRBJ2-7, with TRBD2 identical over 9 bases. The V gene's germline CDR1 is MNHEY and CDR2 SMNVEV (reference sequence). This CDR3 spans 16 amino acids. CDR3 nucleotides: TGTGCCAGCAGTTTATCTGACCCGCGGGGGGGCTACCAGCAGTACTTC. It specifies CASSLSDPRGGYQQYF.

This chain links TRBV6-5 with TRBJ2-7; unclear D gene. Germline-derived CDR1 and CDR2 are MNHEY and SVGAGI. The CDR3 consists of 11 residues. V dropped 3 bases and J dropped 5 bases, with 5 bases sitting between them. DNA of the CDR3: TGTGCCAGCAGTTATAGAAACGAGCAGTACTTC. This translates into CASSYRNEQYF.

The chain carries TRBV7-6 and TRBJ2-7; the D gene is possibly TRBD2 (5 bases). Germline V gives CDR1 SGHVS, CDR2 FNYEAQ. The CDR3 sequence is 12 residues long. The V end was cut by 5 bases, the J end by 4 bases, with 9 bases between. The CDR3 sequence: CASSPRRYEQYF. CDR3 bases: TGTGCCAGCAGCCCCAGGAGGTACGAGCAGTACTTC.